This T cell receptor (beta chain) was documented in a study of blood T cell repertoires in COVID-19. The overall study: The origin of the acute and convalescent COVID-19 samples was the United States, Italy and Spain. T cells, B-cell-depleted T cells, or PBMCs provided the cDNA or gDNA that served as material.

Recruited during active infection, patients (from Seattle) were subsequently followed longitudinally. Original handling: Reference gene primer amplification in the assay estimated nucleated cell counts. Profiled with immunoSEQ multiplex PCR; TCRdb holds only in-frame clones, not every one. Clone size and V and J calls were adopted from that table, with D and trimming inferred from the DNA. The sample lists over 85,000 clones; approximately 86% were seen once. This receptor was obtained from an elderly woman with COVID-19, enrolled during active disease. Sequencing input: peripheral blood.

CDR3 sequence (DNA): TGTGCCAGCCACGATAGGGGCTATAATTCACCCCTCCACTTT. It translates to CASHDRGYNSPLHF. This chain joins TRBV5-5 and TRBJ1-6; perhaps TRBD1 as D (5 bases). Looked up from germline, CDR1 is SGHKS and CDR2 is YYEKEE (reference sequence). This CDR3 has 14 amino acids. The V end lost 7 bases, the J end lost 3 bases, and 11 bases lay between the germline ends.